These 32 T cell receptor beta chains originate from one sample sequenced in a study of T-cell memory formation after mild COVID-19. TCRdb reanalysed the 5' RACE reads using MiXCR and keeps one entry per CDR3 protein. The profile shows 350,000 to 450,000 distinct CDR3 sequences, roughly 26% of them singletons. The sample was PBMCs or a T cell subset sorted from them (not recorded which). These receptors all stem from an adult woman who had mild COVID-19 (a few samples of this study predate the infection). Cell type and time point are not known.

V usage is TRBV15 and J usage is TRBJ2-3; no clear D gene. The CDR3 runs to 15 residues. Trimming removed 5 bases at V and 2 bases at J, with 14 bases between. The germline V gene has CDR1 LNHNV and CDR2 YYDKDF (reference sequence). CDR3 nucleotides: TGTGCCACCAGCGTTGGGTTGGCCGACACAGATACGCAGTATTTT. This encodes CATSVGLADTDTQYF.

The table lists this clonotype with a few counts. The genes are TRBV24-1 and TRBJ2-1, with a possible D match to TRBD2 (5 bases). Deletions cut 0 bases from V and 2 bases from J, with 10 bases between. Per the germline V gene, CDR1 is KGHDR and CDR2 is SFDVKD. There are 16 residues in the CDR3. The CDR3 sequence: CATSDLPGSPYNEQFF. CDR3 DNA: TGTGCCACCAGTGATTTGCCGGGGAGTCCCTACAATGAGCAGTTCTTC.

This clonotype occurred a few times. The rearrangement links TRBV12-3 or TRBV12-4 to TRBJ2-7; D not resolved. The length of the CDR3 is 14 residues. Trimming pared 3 bases from V and 0 bases from J, leaving 9 bases between. CDR3 coding DNA: TGTGCCAGCAGTTTTGCCTCCCTCTCCTACGAGCAGTACTTC. Protein: CASSFASLSYEQYF.

This chain joins TRBV6-1 and TRBJ1-5; D is unresolved. This CDR3 region has 15 residues. V dropped 2 bases and J dropped 5 bases, with 13 bases sitting between them. Per the germline V gene, CDR1 is MNHNS and CDR2 is SASEGT. CDR3: CASSERRASDQPQHF. As DNA, the CDR3 is TGTGCCAGCAGTGAACGTAGGGCATCCGATCAGCCCCAGCATTTT.

This clonotype has more than one count but fewer than ten. The chain is built from TRBV20-1 and TRBJ1-6; weak D call: TRBD1 (5 bases). Between the trimmed V and J ends, which lost 6 bases and 7 bases, there was a span of 19 bases. Germline values: CDR1 DFQATT, CDR2 SNEGSKA (reference sequence). The CDR3 runs 15 residues. The CDR3 protein is CSATQGPNTNSPLHF. The CDR3 DNA follows: TGCAGTGCCACTCAGGGTCCGAATACGAATTCACCCCTCCACTTT.

The chain links TRBV12-3 or TRBV12-4 to TRBJ2-5; 12 bases align to TRBD2. Germline trimming cut 5 bases from V and 4 bases from J; bases unmatched to any gene: 11. The CDR3 runs 17 residues. CDR3 coding DNA: TGTGCCAGCAGTGACCCTCCGGGACTAGCGGGTACAGAGACCCAGTACTTC. Its translation is CASSDPPGLAGTETQYF.

The rearrangement joins TRBV7-3 to TRBJ1-1; 10 nucleotides match TRBD1. Trimming removed 3 bases from V and 5 bases from J; junction bases left unmatched: 6. The V gene's germline CDR1 is SGHTA and CDR2 FQGTGA. The CDR3 is 15 amino acids. The CDR3 loop is CASSFNPGQGTEAFF. DNA of the CDR3: TGTGCCAGCAGCTTTAACCCGGGACAGGGGACTGAAGCTTTCTTT.

The genes are TRBV7-8 and TRBJ2-5; TRBD1 matches at 8 bases. CDR1 SGHVS and CDR2 FQNEAQ come from the germline V gene. The V gene end was trimmed by 5 bases and the J gene end by 4 bases; junction bases not matched to a gene: 15. The length of the CDR3 is 17 residues. The CDR3 DNA reads as TGTGCCAGCAGCCCGAAGTTAGAGGCAGGGGGCGGAGAGACCCAGTACTTC. Translating gives CASSPKLEAGGGETQYF.

In regard to this clonotype: A much larger clone differs by one base, so this may be a read error. The chain combines TRBV20-1 with TRBJ2-5, with 7 bases matching TRBD1. After removal of 2 bases from V and 4 bases from J, the junction contained 4 bases not matched to a gene. CDR3 length equals 13 residues. Germline loops: CDR1 DFQATT, CDR2 SNEGSKA (reference sequence). The CDR3 nucleotides read TGCAGTGCTAGACCGACAGGGTCAGAGACCCAGTACTTC. Translated, it gives CSARPTGSETQYF.

This clonotype was seen a handful of times. The chain couples TRBV6-5 to TRBJ1-1, with TRBD1 matching over 7 bases. This CDR3 contains 15 residues. V trimming: 5 bases; J trimming: 9 bases; junction bases outside the gene matches: 15. Germline V gene lookup returns CDR1 MNHEY and CDR2 SVGAGI. This CDR3 reads CASSPRRQGARQAFF. CDR3 bases: TGTGCCAGCAGTCCTAGACGACAGGGCGCAAGGCAAGCTTTCTTT.

The CDR3 DNA follows: TGTGCCAGCAGCTTAGGGCTAGCGGGAGTCGGTACGCAGTATTTT. It codes for CASSLGLAGVGTQYF. The chain recombines TRBV7-9 with TRBJ2-3, with TRBD2 matching 10 bases. The V gene's germline CDR1 is SEHNR and CDR2 FQNEAQ (reference sequence). The CDR3 extends over 15 amino acids. Trimming took 1 base from V and 8 from J; bases not matched to a gene: 6.

This clonotype was detected only a few times. The J gene is TRBJ1-2, the V gene TRBV4-1; a possible D gene is TRBD1 (5 bases). From germline, CDR1 is MGHRA and CDR2 YSYEKL. Trimming removed 4 bases at V and 8 bases at J, with 17 bases between. This CDR3 spans 14 amino acids. CDR3 sequence reads: CASSLQQGLQGYTF. In DNA form, the CDR3 reads TGCGCCAGCAGCCTACAGCAGGGTTTACAAGGCTACACCTTC.

This clonotype was counted between two and nine times. This rearrangement joins TRBV15 to TRBJ1-5, with TRBD1 identical over 7 bases. The CDR3 consists of 15 residues. J was trimmed by 2 bases and V by 2 bases; bases with no gene match: 3. The germline V gene has CDR1 LNHNV and CDR2 YYDKDF (reference sequence). The DNA of the CDR3 is TGTGCCACCAGCAGAAACAGGGGAGGCAATCAGCCCCAGCATTTT. Translating gives CATSRNRGGNQPQHF.

This clonotype was seen ten or more times. This chain connects TRBV7-9 to TRBJ1-1, with D possibly TRBD1 on 5 matching bases. CDR1 and CDR2 from the germline V gene are SEHNR and FQNEAQ (reference sequence). V gave up 3 bases and J gave up 0 bases, with 8 bases separating them. The CDR3 has 14 residues. The CDR3 sequence: CASSLEGLNTEAFF. The CDR3 coding sequence is TGTGCCAGCAGCTTGGAGGGGCTGAACACTGAAGCTTTCTTT.

The rearrangement joins TRBV5-1 to TRBJ1-2; D remains unclear. V lost 4 bases, J lost 2 bases, and 18 bases lay in between. CDR1 and CDR2 (germline): SGHRS, YFSETQ. CDR3 length: 16 amino acids. The CDR3 is CASSLGLEVLNYGYTF. The CDR3 DNA is TGCGCCAGCAGCCTGGGATTGGAAGTTCTGAACTATGGCTACACCTTC.

The chain employs TRBV5-5 and TRBJ2-1; 8 bases are a match to TRBD2. Germline V gives CDR1 SGHKS, CDR2 YYEKEE (reference sequence). Germline trimming cut 4 bases from V and 3 bases from J; bases unmatched to any gene: 6. This CDR3 has 15 residues. The CDR3 loop is CASSLGLVGYNEQFF. The CDR3 DNA is TGTGCCAGCAGCCTGGGACTAGTGGGCTACAATGAGCAGTTCTTC.

This clonotype has only a few counts. The chain couples TRBV24-1 to TRBJ2-1; either TRBD1 or TRBD2 may supply D (5 bases each). Per germline, CDR1 KGHDR and CDR2 SFDVKD. Trimming removed 0 bases at V and 9 bases at J, with 20 bases between. CDR3 length: 17 amino acids. CDR3 sequence (DNA): TGTGCCACCAGTGATTTGCGAGAGGGGCGCCCCGCAGGTGAGCAGTTCTTC. It translates to CATSDLREGRPAGEQFF.

The chain links TRBV7-3 to TRBJ2-3; D not resolved. The CDR3 has 16 amino acids. Germline values: CDR1 SGHTA, CDR2 FQGTGA. The V end lost 2 bases, the J end lost 0 bases, and 12 bases lay between the germline ends. CDR3 DNA: TGTGCCAGCAGCTTATACTGGGCAGAAAGCACAGATACGCAGTATTTT. Protein product: CASSLYWAESTDTQYF.

The chain employs TRBV9 and TRBJ2-1, with no clear D. This CDR3 is 14 amino acids long. Between the trimmed V and J ends, which lost 1 base and 5 bases, there was a span of 10 bases. The V gene's germline CDR1 is SGDLS and CDR2 YYNGEE. CDR3 protein: CASSVLDRDNEQFF. As DNA, the CDR3 is TGTGCCAGCAGCGTATTAGACCGAGACAATGAGCAGTTCTTC.

This clonotype was seen only a few times. The J gene is TRBJ2-7, the V gene TRBV25-1; TRBD1 aligns across 9 bases. J gave up 4 bases and V 1 base, and 5 bases lay outside the gene matches. The CDR3 totals 15 residues. Germline V CDR1 and CDR2: MGHDK, SYGVNS. CDR3 loop: CASSESGQGRYEQYF. DNA for the CDR3: TGTGCCAGCAGTGAATCTGGACAGGGGAGATACGAGCAGTACTTC.

The chain is built from TRBV5-3 and TRBJ1-2; D possibly corresponds to TRBD1 (6 bases). TRBV5-3 has ORF status, its function being uncertain. V shed 1 base and J shed 6 bases, with 7 bases lying between them. The CDR3 loop spans 12 amino acids. The CDR3 DNA is TGTGCCAGAAGCTTGAGGGGGAATGGCTACACCTTC. Amino acid sequence: CARSLRGNGYTF.

The chain couples TRBV7-6 to TRBJ2-7; 12 positions match TRBD2. The CDR3 covers 19 residues. The junction had 10 bases not matched to a gene; V was cut back by 0 bases and J by 1 base. Germline V gene lookup returns CDR1 SGHVS and CDR2 FNYEAQ. The CDR3 spells CASSLALWLAGGPSYEQYF. DNA for the CDR3: TGTGCCAGCAGCTTAGCGCTGTGGCTAGCGGGAGGGCCGTCCTACGAGCAGTACTTC. Filled out from reference TRBV7-6 and TRBJ2-7, the complete variable domain reads GAGVSQSPRYKVTKRGQDVALRCDPISGHVSLYWYRQALGQGPEFLTYFNYEAQQDKSGLPNDRFSAERPEGSISTLTIQRTEQRDSAMYRCASSLALWLAGGPSYEQYFGPGTRLTVT.

This clonotype appeared a few times. The DNA of the CDR3 is TGTGCCAGCAGTCTAGGACAGATCACCGGGGAGCTGTTTTTT. Translating gives CASSLGQITGELFF. J is TRBJ2-2 and V is TRBV12-3 or TRBV12-4; the D gene is possibly TRBD1 (6 bases). CDR3 length: 14 amino acids. V was trimmed by 5 bases and J by 4 bases, leaving 11 bases between them.

This clonotype showed up just a few times. V gene TRBV4-1 combines with J gene TRBJ2-7; D not certain. CDR3 size: 14 residues. CDR1 and CDR2 from the germline V gene are MGHRA and YSYEKL. The germline V and J ends were trimmed by 6 bases and 1 base, with 13 bases remaining between them. Here the CDR3 reads CASRDRAQSYEQYF. The CDR3 DNA reads TGCGCCAGCAGGGACCGGGCCCAGTCCTACGAGCAGTACTTC.

This clonotype came up many times. The chain recombines TRBV4-1 with TRBJ2-1; TRBD1 aligns across 8 bases. The length of the CDR3 is 16 residues. V shed 0 bases, J shed 4 bases, and the junction held 5 bases outside the gene matches. Germline CDR1 and CDR2: MGHRA and YSYEKL. The CDR3 sequence: CASSQELQGGYNEQFF. The CDR3, as DNA: TGCGCCAGCAGCCAAGAACTACAGGGGGGTTACAATGAGCAGTTCTTC.

This clonotype was observed at least ten times. The gene calls are TRBV28 and TRBJ1-5, with no clear D. This CDR3 region has 15 residues. Germline loops: CDR1 MDHEN, CDR2 SYDVKM. Between the trimmed V and J ends, which lost 6 bases and 1 base, there was a span of 13 bases. CDR3: CASSPLVGSNQPQHF. DNA for the CDR3: TGTGCCAGCAGCCCCTTGGTCGGAAGCAATCAGCCCCAGCATTTT. Looking up the rest from reference TRBV28 and TRBJ1-5 gives the full variable domain: DVKVTQSSRYLVKRTGEKVFLECVQDMDHENMFWYRQDPGLGLRLIYFSYDVKMKEKGDIPEGYSVSREKKERFSLILESASTNQTSMYLCASSPLVGSNQPQHFGDGTRLSIL.

The rearrangement joins TRBV18 to TRBJ2-7; 8 positions agree with TRBD1. Trimming at V came to 4 bases and at J to 5 bases, leaving 10 bases not matched to a gene. This CDR3 contains 15 residues. Germline V gene sequence: CDR1 KGHSH, CDR2 LQKENI. DNA of the CDR3: TGTGCCAGCTCACACGGACAGGGCGAGAGGAACGAGCAGTACTTC. Amino acid sequence: CASSHGQGERNEQYF.

The rearrangement links TRBV29-1 to TRBJ2-7; D may be TRBD2 (6 bases). The CDR3 loop spans 15 amino acids. Trimming cost V 5 bases and J 2 bases, with 19 bases left between them. In germline, CDR1 is SQVTM, CDR2 ANQGSEA. CDR3: CSVQKGGKVAYEQYF. CDR3 DNA: TGCAGCGTTCAAAAGGGCGGGAAGGTCGCCTACGAGCAGTACTTC.

This clonotype occurred a few times. The rearrangement uses TRBV27 and TRBJ2-2; D may be TRBD1 or TRBD2 (5 bases each). This CDR3 is 16 amino acids long. CDR1 is MNHEY and CDR2 is SMNVEV in the germline V gene (reference sequence). V was shortened by 3 bases and J by 7 bases, with 18 bases between the two germline ends. CDR3 DNA sequence: TGTGCCAGCAGTTTTCTCCAGGGTGTCGCGGGCGGGGAGCTGTTTTTT. Its translation is CASSFLQGVAGGELFF.

In this sample, this clonotype turned up a few times. V is TRBV5-1 and J is TRBJ2-3; D may be TRBD1 (6 bases). The CDR3 is made up of 15 amino acids. CDR1 is SGHRS and CDR2 is YFSETQ in the germline V gene. V was clipped by 0 bases and J by 1 base, with 9 bases between them. CDR3 protein: CASSLEGHRTDTQYF. In nucleotides, the CDR3 is TGCGCCAGCAGCTTGGAGGGACACCGCACAGATACGCAGTATTTT.

In its sample, this clonotype was seen a few times. The J gene is TRBJ2-1, the V gene TRBV12-3 or TRBV12-4, with 8 bases that match TRBD1. This CDR3 region has 14 residues. After removal of 6 bases from V and 5 bases from J, the junction contained 6 bases not matched to a gene. The CDR3 loop is CASRLGQEHNEQFF. In DNA form, the CDR3 reads TGTGCCAGCAGGTTGGGACAGGAACACAATGAGCAGTTCTTC.

In this sample, this clonotype turned up a few times. CDR3 protein: CASSLGREGSYNEQFF. CDR3 nucleotide sequence: TGTGCCAGCAGCTTAGGCAGGGAAGGTTCCTACAATGAGCAGTTCTTC. V gene TRBV7-8 combines with J gene TRBJ2-1; TRBD1 might be the D (5 bases). This CDR3 comprises 16 residues. Trimming left V 1 base short and J 1 base short, with 11 bases between. Germline CDR1 SGHVS, CDR2 FQNEAQ.